The clone carrying this T cell receptor (beta chain) has a handful of counts. This entry belongs to a study of blood T cell repertoires in COVID-19. The wider study: The origin of the acute and convalescent COVID-19 samples was the United States, Italy and Spain. The analysed material was cDNA or gDNA that came from T cells, B-cell-depleted T cells, or PBMCs.

Repertoires were generated with immunoSEQ multiplex PCR, while TCRdb's copy carries only in-frame clones and drops some. The profile covers approximately 190,000 clones, with around nine tenths appearing a single time and roughly a fifth taken by the ten largest. From germline, CDR1 is SGDLS and CDR2 YYNGEE. Trimming removed 0 bases from V and 2 bases from J, with 11 bases in between. CDR3 size: 15 residues. The V and J genes are TRBV9 and TRBJ1-2, with a tentative D call TRBD1 (5 bases). The sequenced material came from peripheral blood. This receptor was obtained from a man aged 60 to 69 with active or convalescent COVID-19. In DNA, the CDR3 is TGTGCCAGCAGCGTAGAAGTGGGGCCCAACTATGGCTACACCTTC. Amino acids: CASSVEVGPNYGYTF.